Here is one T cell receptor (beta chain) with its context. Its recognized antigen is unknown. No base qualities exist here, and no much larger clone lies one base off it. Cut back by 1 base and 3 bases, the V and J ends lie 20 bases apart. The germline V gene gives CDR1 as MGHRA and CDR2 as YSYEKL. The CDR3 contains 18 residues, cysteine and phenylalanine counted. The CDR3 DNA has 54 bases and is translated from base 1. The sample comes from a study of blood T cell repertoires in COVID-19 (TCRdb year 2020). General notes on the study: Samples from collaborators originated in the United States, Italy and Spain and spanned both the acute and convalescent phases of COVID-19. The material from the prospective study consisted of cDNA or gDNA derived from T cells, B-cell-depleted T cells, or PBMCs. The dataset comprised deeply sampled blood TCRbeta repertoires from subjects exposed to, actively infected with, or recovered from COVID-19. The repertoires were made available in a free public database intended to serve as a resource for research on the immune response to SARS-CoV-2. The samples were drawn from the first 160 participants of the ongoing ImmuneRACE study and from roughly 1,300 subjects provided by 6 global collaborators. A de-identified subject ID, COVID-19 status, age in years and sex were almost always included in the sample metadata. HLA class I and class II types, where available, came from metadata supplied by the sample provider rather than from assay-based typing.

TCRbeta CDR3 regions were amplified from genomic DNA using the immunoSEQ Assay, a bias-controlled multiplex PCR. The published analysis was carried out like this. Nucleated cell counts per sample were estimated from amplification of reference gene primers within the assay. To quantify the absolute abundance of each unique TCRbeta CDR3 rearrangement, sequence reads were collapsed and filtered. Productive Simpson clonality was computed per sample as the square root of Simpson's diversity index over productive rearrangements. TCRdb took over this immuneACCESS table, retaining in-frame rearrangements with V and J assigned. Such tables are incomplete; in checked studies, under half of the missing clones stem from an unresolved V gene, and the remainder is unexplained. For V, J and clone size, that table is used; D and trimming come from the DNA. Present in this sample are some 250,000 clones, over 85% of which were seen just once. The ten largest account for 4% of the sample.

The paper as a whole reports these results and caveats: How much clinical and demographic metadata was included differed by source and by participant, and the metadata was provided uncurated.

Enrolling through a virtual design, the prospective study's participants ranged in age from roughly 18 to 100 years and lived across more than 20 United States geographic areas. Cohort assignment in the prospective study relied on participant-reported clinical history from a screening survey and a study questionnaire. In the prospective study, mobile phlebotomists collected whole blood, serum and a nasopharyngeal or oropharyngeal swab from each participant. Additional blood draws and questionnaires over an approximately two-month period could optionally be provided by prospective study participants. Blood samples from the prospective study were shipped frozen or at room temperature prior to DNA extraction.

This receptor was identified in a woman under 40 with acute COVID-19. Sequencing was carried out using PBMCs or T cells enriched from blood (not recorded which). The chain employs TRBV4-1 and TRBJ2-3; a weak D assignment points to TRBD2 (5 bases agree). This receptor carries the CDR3 CASSQVVTGRPGTDTQYF. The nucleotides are TGCGCCAGCAGCCAAGTGGTAACCGGACGGCCGGGGACAGATACGCAGTATTTT.